This T cell receptor (beta chain) was captured by sequencing in a study of cytotoxic CD8 clonotypes in ibrutinib-treated CLL. The overall study: Specimens for response were gathered following a median around eleven months of therapy, spanning 6 to 36. Sample averages reached 250,000 or so productive templates and under 100,000 productive rearrangements.

The planned depth of sequencing spanned 1 in 200,000 to 1 in 1 million T cells. Measured with immunoSEQ multiplex PCR; TCRdb has only the in-frame clones, and not every one. The data show 140,000 to 150,000 clones, about 78% seen once. The CDR3 has 14 amino acids. The V gene lost 6 bases and the J gene lost 7 bases, with 16 bases spanning the gap. The germline V gene has CDR1 MNHNY and CDR2 SVGAGI (reference sequence). This clonotype was obtained from a human donor with chronic lymphocytic leukemia. The material was PBMCs, obtained after 24 months of ibrutinib treatment. V and J are TRBV6-6 and TRBJ1-5; possibly TRBD1 for D (5 bases). The CDR3 DNA reads as TGTGCCAGCAGAACGGGGGGGGTAGGGCAGCCCCAGCATTTT. It yields the protein CASRTGGVGQPQHF.